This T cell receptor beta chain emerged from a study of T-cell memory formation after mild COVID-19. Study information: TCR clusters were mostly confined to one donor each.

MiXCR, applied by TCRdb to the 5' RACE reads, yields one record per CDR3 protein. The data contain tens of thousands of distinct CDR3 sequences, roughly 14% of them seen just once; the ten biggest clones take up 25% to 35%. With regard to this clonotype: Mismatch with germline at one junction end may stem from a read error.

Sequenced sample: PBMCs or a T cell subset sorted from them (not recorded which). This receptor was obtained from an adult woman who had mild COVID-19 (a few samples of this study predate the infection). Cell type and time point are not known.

The chain's CDR3 is CAGSRRVTEENSPLHF. The CDR3 DNA is TGCGCCGGCAGCCGTCGGGTGACCGAAGAGAATTCACCCCTCCACTTT. The chain employs TRBV5-1 and TRBJ1-6, with D uncertain. From germline, CDR1 is SGHRS and CDR2 YFSETQ. This CDR3 is 16 amino acids long. The variable domain in full, completed from reference TRBV5-1 and TRBJ1-6, reads KAGVTQTPRYLIKTRGQQVTLSCSPISGHRSVSWYQQTPGQGLQFLFEYFSETQRNKGNFPGRFSGRQFSNSRSEMNVSTLELGDSALYLCAGSRRVTEENSPLHFGNGTRLTVT.